This record looks at one T cell receptor beta chain sequence and its context. Germline V lookup: CDR1 SEHNR, CDR2 FQNEAQ (reference sequence). The V gene lost 6 bases and the J gene lost 4 bases, with 18 bases spanning the gap. The CDR3 runs to 15 residues. This entry is derived from a study of blood T cell repertoires in COVID-19. Overall study: COVID-19 samples from acute and convalescent phases originated in the United States, Italy and Spain.

Clones were sequenced by immunoSEQ multiplex PCR, and TCRdb holds only the in-frame ones, with some missing. The table records tens of thousands of clones, 87% of them present only once. Sequencing input: peripheral blood. The TCR originated in a man between 60 and 75 years old with acute or convalescent COVID-19. The V and J genes are TRBV7-9 and TRBJ1-1; D is uncertain. CDR3 sequence (DNA): TGTGCCAGCAGGCCCCCATTCCGTCTCGGCACTGAAGCTTTCTTT. Translation gives CASRPPFRLGTEAFF.